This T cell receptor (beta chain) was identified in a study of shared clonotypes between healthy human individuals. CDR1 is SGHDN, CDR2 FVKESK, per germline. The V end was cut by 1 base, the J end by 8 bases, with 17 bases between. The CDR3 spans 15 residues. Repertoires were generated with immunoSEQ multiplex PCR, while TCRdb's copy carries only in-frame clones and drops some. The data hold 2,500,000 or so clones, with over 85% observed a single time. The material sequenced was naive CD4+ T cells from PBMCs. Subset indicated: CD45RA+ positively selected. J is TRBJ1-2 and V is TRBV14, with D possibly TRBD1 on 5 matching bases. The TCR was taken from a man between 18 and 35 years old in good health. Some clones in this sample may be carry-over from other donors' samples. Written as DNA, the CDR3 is TGTGCCAGCAGCCAAGCGGGACCGCCAACAGGAGGCTACACCTTC. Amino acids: CASSQAGPPTGGYTF.